Listed below are T cell receptor beta chains from one sample, sequenced in a study of control samples from healthy donors and cancer patients. Using immunoSEQ multiplex PCR, the repertoire was profiled, and TCRdb retains in-frame clones only, with some absent. The sample gives 130,000 or so clones, roughly nine tenths of which show up once; under 9% is in the top ten. The sample taken for sequencing was PBMCs. The receptors shown here come from a man aged 45-65 years with head and neck cancer. Each CDR3 is given with its conserved first and last residue. Each record gives: D gene, V gene, clone size, J gene, CDR3 DNA, CDR3 protein. D genes are given only for firm matches. Clone size appears in some rows only: once, few, many, or a class for an expanded clone.

d_gene: .
v_gene: TRBV7-6
abundance: .
j_gene: TRBJ2-2
CDR3nt: TGTGCCAGCAGCCTACAGGGCACCGGGGAGCTGTTTTTT
CDR3aa: CASSLQGTGELFF

d_gene: TRBD2
v_gene: TRBV27
abundance: once
j_gene: TRBJ2-3
CDR3nt: TGTGCCACAGGGACTAGAAGGACAGATACGCAGTATTTT
CDR3aa: CATGTRRTDTQYF

d_gene: .
v_gene: TRBV6-6
abundance: many
j_gene: TRBJ2-7
CDR3nt: TGTGCCAGCAGTCGGGACGCAACCTACGAGCAGTACTTC
CDR3aa: CASSRDATYEQYF

d_gene: .
v_gene: TRBV19
abundance: .
j_gene: TRBJ2-2
CDR3nt: TGTGCCAGTTGGACAAGGTTCACCGGGGAGCTGTTTTTT
CDR3aa: CASWTRFTGELFF

d_gene: TRBD1
v_gene: TRBV6-1
abundance: .
j_gene: TRBJ1-1
CDR3nt: TGTGCCAGCAGTGAAAGGGACAGGGGAATGAACACTGAAGCTTTCTTT
CDR3aa: CASSERDRGMNTEAFF

d_gene: .
v_gene: TRBV11-2
abundance: .
j_gene: TRBJ2-5
CDR3nt: TGTGCCAGCAGCTATACGGAGCGAGAGACCCAGTACTTC
CDR3aa: CASSYTERETQYF

d_gene: .
v_gene: TRBV24-1
abundance: .
j_gene: TRBJ1-1
CDR3nt: TGTGCCACCCAACAGGGAACTGAAGCTTTCTTT
CDR3aa: CATQQGTEAFF

d_gene: .
v_gene: TRBV11-2
abundance: .
j_gene: TRBJ2-7
CDR3nt: TGTGCCAGCAGCTTGGCTGGGGCCTACGAGCAGTACTTC
CDR3aa: CASSLAGAYEQYF

d_gene: .
v_gene: TRBV27
abundance: .
j_gene: TRBJ2-3
CDR3nt: TGTGCCAGCAGTACCCCAGATACGCAGTATTTT
CDR3aa: CASSTPDTQYF

d_gene: .
v_gene: TRBV5-1
abundance: .
j_gene: TRBJ2-5
CDR3nt: TGCGCCAGCAGCTTGGTTAGTAGTTCAGAGACCCAGTACTTC
CDR3aa: CASSLVSSSETQYF